These T cell receptor beta chains were read from a single sample in a study of blood T cells in healthy people across ages. TCRdb reprocessed the 5' RACE reads with MiXCR, giving one entry per CDR3 protein. Here the sample spans hundreds of thousands of distinct CDR3 sequences, roughly 50% being singletons. The specimen was blood. The receptors here all came from a man between 60 and 70 years old in good health. Both conserved end residues are part of each CDR3. The D gene is left open where the match is weak. A row's size may be missing; if present it is once, few, many or a size class.

J gene	V gene	D gene	clone size	CDR3 DNA	CDR3 protein
TRBJ1-2	TRBV7-9	TRBD1	NA	TGTGCCAGCAGCAAGGGACAGGACTATGGCTACACCTTC	CASSKGQDYGYTF
TRBJ2-5	TRBV7-9	NA	once	TGTGCCAGCAGCGGGACAAGGCGGGAGACCCAGTACTTC	CASSGTRRETQYF
TRBJ1-1	TRBV7-9	NA	NA	TGTGCCAGCAGCTTATGGGAGGGCACTGAAGCTTTCTTT	CASSLWEGTEAFF
TRBJ2-3	TRBV10-3	NA	few	TGTGCCATCAGTGAGTCGGCGGGACAACTCACAGATACGCAGTATTTT	CAISESAGQLTDTQYF
TRBJ2-3	TRBV3-1	NA	NA	TGTGCCAGCAGCCAACGACGAACAGATACGCAGTATTTT	CASSQRRTDTQYF
TRBJ1-1	TRBV6-1	NA	NA	TGTGCCAGCAGTGATCGAGTTTGGGGTGAAGCTTTCTTT	CASSDRVWGEAFF
TRBJ2-1	TRBV20-1	TRBD2	NA	TGCAGTGCCTCCGGGACTAGCGGCTTCAATGAGCAGTTCTTC	CSASGTSGFNEQFF
TRBJ2-3	TRBV3-1	TRBD1	NA	TGTGCCACCCAGGGGGCAGGACACAGCCTAGCTAGCACAGATACGCAGTATTTT	CATQGAGHSLASTDTQYF
TRBJ1-1	TRBV3-1	TRBD1	NA	TGTGCCAGCAGCCCGCATCACAGGGGCCCTAACACTGAAGCTTTCTTT	CASSPHHRGPNTEAFF
TRBJ2-1	TRBV6-1	NA	NA	TGTGCCAGCAGTGTCCTCTTGGGGGGGGCAGGGAATGAGCAGTTCTTC	CASSVLLGGAGNEQFF
TRBJ2-1	TRBV3-1	TRBD2	NA	TGTGCCAGCAGCCGGGGAGCTAGCGGGACTAGTGAGCAGTTCTTC	CASSRGASGTSEQFF
TRBJ1-2	TRBV3-1	NA	NA	TGTGCCAGCCGCCCGCGGGACGCAGTCTATGGCTACACCTTC	CASRPRDAVYGYTF
TRBJ2-7	TRBV5-4	TRBD2	NA	TGTGCCAGCAGCTTAGTAGCGGGGGACGACGAGCAGTACTTC	CASSLVAGDDEQYF
TRBJ2-7	TRBV29-1	NA	NA	TGCAGCGTCGTCGGGCAGACCTACGAGCAGTACTTC	CSVVGQTYEQYF
TRBJ2-2	TRBV7-3	NA	NA	TGTGCCAGCAGCCTGCTGGCAGGAGGAATGTCCGGGGAGCTGTTTTTT	CASSLLAGGMSGELFF
TRBJ2-5	TRBV2	NA	NA	TGTGCCAGCAGTGAACAGGTCCCCCCAGAGACCCAGTACTTC	CASSEQVPPETQYF
TRBJ1-5	TRBV15	TRBD1	NA	TGTGCCACCAGCAGAGGCCGGGGACAGGGTCGAAATCAGCCCCAGCATTTT	CATSRGRGQGRNQPQHF
TRBJ2-1	TRBV12-3/TRBV12-4	NA	NA	TGTGCCAGCAGTCCCCGAACGCCCTACAATGAGCAGTTCTTC	CASSPRTPYNEQFF
TRBJ2-5	TRBV20-1	NA	few	TGCAGTGCTGAGGCGCAGGGGCGAGAGACCCAGTACTTC	CSAEAQGRETQYF
TRBJ2-7	TRBV7-9	NA	few	TGTGCCAGCAGCCTGGAGGGGGTGGTCGAGCAGTACTTC	CASSLEGVVEQYF
TRBJ2-7	TRBV27	NA	NA	TGTGCCAGCAGTTTTTCGGGACGGCAATACGAGCAGTACTTC	CASSFSGRQYEQYF
TRBJ2-5	TRBV7-2	TRBD2	once	TGTGCCAGCAGCCCAAGGCTAGCGGGGCCAGAGACCCAGTACTTC	CASSPRLAGPETQYF
TRBJ1-2	TRBV7-2	TRBD1	NA	TGTGCCAGCAGCTTAGGGGCAGGGGGGTTATTTGGCTACACCTTC	CASSLGAGGLFGYTF
TRBJ2-3	TRBV4-3	NA	NA	TGCGCCAGCAGCCAAGAAATTCGGCCTAGCACAGATACGCAGTATTTT	CASSQEIRPSTDTQYF
TRBJ1-1	TRBV6-1	TRBD1	NA	TGTGCCAGCAGTCCGCCCCGGGACAGGGGGCAGACTGAAGCTTTCTTT	CASSPPRDRGQTEAFF
TRBJ2-7	TRBV6-5	NA	few	TGTGCCAGCAGTTCCATTCAGGGTGCATCGGGGAACTACGAGCAGTACTTC	CASSSIQGASGNYEQYF
TRBJ2-1	TRBV7-8	NA	NA	TGTGCCAGCAGCCGACGGACATGTCAAAATACCTACAATGAGCAGTTCTTC	CASSRRTCQNTYNEQFF
TRBJ2-5	TRBV5-1	NA	NA	TGCGCCAGCAGCTTTGAGGCGGAAGTCTGGGAGACCCAGTACTTC	CASSFEAEVWETQYF
TRBJ2-1	TRBV7-2	NA	NA	TGTGCCAGCAGCGCGGGGTACAATGAGCAGTTCTTC	CASSAGYNEQFF
TRBJ2-5	TRBV5-1	TRBD1	NA	TGCGCCAGCAGCATACAGGGGGCCCAAGAGACCCAGTACTTC	CASSIQGAQETQYF
TRBJ2-1	TRBV9	TRBD2	few	TGTGCCAGCAGCGTAGAGTGCGGGGGGGCTTACAATGAGCAGTTCTTC	CASSVECGGAYNEQFF
TRBJ2-5	TRBV2	NA	many	TGTGCCAGCAGTGTAAAGGAGACCCAGTACTTC	CASSVKETQYF
TRBJ1-5	TRBV10-3	NA	NA	TGTGCCATCAGTGTCCCGACAGTCAATCAGCCCCAGCATTTT	CAISVPTVNQPQHF
TRBJ2-3	TRBV5-1	NA	NA	TGCGCCAGCAGCCCTTCTACCGCCACGCAGTATTTT	CASSPSTATQYF
TRBJ2-5	TRBV25-1	NA	few	TGTGCCAGCGGAGGATGGACCGGGGCTACTCAAGAGACCCAGTACTTC	CASGGWTGATQETQYF
TRBJ1-6	TRBV7-9	TRBD1	NA	TGTGCCAGCAGCCCGGACAGGATGAGCTCCTATAATTCACCCCTCCACTTT	CASSPDRMSSYNSPLHF
TRBJ1-4	TRBV27	NA	few	TGTGCCAGCTCACGGGGACGTAATGAAAAACTGTTTTTT	CASSRGRNEKLFF
TRBJ2-7	TRBV20-1	TRBD2	NA	TGCAGTGCTCCCGCCCCGAACGGGGGGTCTGGGGAGCAGTACTTC	CSAPAPNGGSGEQYF
TRBJ2-3	TRBV12-3/TRBV12-4	NA	few	TGTGCCAGCAGCCGAGTCACAGATACGCAGTATTTT	CASSRVTDTQYF
TRBJ2-2	TRBV6-6	NA	NA	TGTGCCAGCAGCGGGGGCGCGAGCACCGGGGAGCTGTTTTTT	CASSGGASTGELFF
TRBJ2-4	TRBV7-9	TRBD1	NA	TGTGCCAGCAGACCTACGCATACAGGGGGCGGCAAAAACATTCAGTACTTC	CASRPTHTGGGKNIQYF
TRBJ2-1	TRBV6-1	NA	many	TGTGCCAGCAGTGAATGGGTGGGAGCCTCTAATGAGCAGTTCTTC	CASSEWVGASNEQFF
TRBJ2-3	TRBV20-1	NA	NA	TGCAGTGCTAGCGGCCCAAGCAGGGGCACAGATACGCAGTATTTT	CSASGPSRGTDTQYF
TRBJ1-2	TRBV4-2	NA	many	TGTGCCAGCAGCCAAGCTCCCCCGGGCCCCGAAGGAGGCTACACCTTC	CASSQAPPGPEGGYTF
TRBJ2-6	TRBV20-1	NA	NA	TGCAGTGCAGGAAGACAGGAAGGGGCCAACGTCCTGACTTTC	CSAGRQEGANVLTF
TRBJ2-5	TRBV20-1	NA	few	TGCAGTGCTAGACCCTATGGGCCGGGGGATGGGACCCAGTACTTC	CSARPYGPGDGTQYF
TRBJ2-3	TRBV11-2	NA	few	TGTGCCAGCAGCCTAACTGGCAGGGGCACAGATACGCAGTATTTT	CASSLTGRGTDTQYF
TRBJ1-2	TRBV7-2	NA	many	TGTGCCAGCAGCCCCGCGGGGTTCGCTAACTATGGCTACACCTTC	CASSPAGFANYGYTF
TRBJ1-2	TRBV5-1	NA	NA	TGCGCCAGCCGTACGGGGGCCGACTATGGCTACACCTTC	CASRTGADYGYTF
TRBJ2-3	TRBV6-7	NA	NA	TGTGCCAGCAGTTACGAGGGCGGGGGCAGCACAGATACGCAGTATTTT	CASSYEGGGSTDTQYF
TRBJ2-1	TRBV20-1	NA	NA	TGCAGTGCTGGCTCCATCCTTGCGCCTTCCTACAATGAGCGGTTCTTC	CSAGSILAPSYNERFF
TRBJ2-7	TRBV3-1	NA	NA	TGTGCCAGCAGCCAATACCCTGGACAGCGTTGGTACGAGCAGTACTTC	CASSQYPGQRWYEQYF
TRBJ2-7	TRBV6-1	TRBD1	few	TGTGCCAGCAATACAGGGGGCTACCACGAGCAGTACTTC	CASNTGGYHEQYF
TRBJ2-5	TRBV5-5	TRBD2	NA	TGTGCCAGCAGCTTCGGGACTAGCGGCCAAGAGACCCAGTACTTC	CASSFGTSGQETQYF